Included here is one TCR beta chain sequence, with context. Patients were excluded for autoimmune disease history or systemic immunosuppression. This sample was taken from a study of OX40 agonist ivuxolimab in advanced cancers. Across the study: The dose-escalation group included hepatocellular carcinoma, melanoma, renal cell carcinoma and head and neck cancer.

Produced via immunoSEQ multiplex PCR; TCRdb's table is partial and in-frame only. Counted here are roughly 77,000 clones, 85% to 95% occurring once; the ten biggest clones make up approximately 10%. The V gene's germline CDR1 is WSHSY and CDR2 SAAADI. The CDR3 extends over 19 amino acids. The V gene end was trimmed by 6 bases and the J gene end by 0 bases; junction bases not matched to a gene: 11. The chain employs TRBV10-2 and TRBJ2-3; 14 nucleotides match TRBD2. This clonotype originated in an adult with an advanced solid tumor such as melanoma, head and neck, liver or kidney cancer. This specimen consisted of CD4+ or CD8+ T cells sorted from blood, obtained in a trial of the OX40 agonist ivuxolimab. In nucleotides, the CDR3 is TGCGCCAGCAGCGGGTCCCCGGGACTAGCGGGGGTTAGCACAGATACGCAGTATTTT. It codes for CASSGSPGLAGVSTDTQYF.